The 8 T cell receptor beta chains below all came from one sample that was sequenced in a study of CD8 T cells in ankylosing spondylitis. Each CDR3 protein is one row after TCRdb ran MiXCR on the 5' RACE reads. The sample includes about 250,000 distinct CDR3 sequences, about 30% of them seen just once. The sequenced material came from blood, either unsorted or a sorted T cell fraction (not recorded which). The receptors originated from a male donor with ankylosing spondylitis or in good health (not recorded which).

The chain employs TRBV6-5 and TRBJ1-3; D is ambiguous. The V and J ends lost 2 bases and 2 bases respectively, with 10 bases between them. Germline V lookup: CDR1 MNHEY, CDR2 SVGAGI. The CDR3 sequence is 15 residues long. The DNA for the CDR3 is TGTGCCAGCAGTTACGGAAAGGGCGCTGGAAACACCATATATTTT. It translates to CASSYGKGAGNTIYF.

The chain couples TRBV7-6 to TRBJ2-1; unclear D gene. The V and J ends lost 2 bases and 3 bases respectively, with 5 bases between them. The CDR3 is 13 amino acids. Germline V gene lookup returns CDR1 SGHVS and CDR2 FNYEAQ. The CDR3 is CASSLTSYNEQFF. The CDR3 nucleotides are TGTGCCAGCAGCTTAACGAGCTACAATGAGCAGTTCTTC.

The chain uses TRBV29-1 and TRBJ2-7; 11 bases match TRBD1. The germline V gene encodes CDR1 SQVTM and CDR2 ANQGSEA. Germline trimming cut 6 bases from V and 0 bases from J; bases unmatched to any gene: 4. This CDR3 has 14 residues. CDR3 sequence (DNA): TGCAGCGTCGTTGGACAGGGGGCCTCCTACGAGCAGTACTTC. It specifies CSVVGQGASYEQYF.

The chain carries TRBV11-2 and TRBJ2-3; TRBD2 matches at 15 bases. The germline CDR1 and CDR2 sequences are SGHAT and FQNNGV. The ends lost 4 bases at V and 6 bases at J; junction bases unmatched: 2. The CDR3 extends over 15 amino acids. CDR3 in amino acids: CASSSGTSGGDTQYF. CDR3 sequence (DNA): TGTGCCAGCAGCTCCGGGACTAGCGGGGGGGATACGCAGTATTTT.

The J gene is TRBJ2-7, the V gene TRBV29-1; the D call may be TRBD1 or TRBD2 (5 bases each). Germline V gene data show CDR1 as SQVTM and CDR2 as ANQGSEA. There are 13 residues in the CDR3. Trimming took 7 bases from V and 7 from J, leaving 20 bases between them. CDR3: CSARRDGATEQYF. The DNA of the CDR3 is TGCAGCGCCCGCCGGGACGGAGCTACGGAGCAGTACTTC.

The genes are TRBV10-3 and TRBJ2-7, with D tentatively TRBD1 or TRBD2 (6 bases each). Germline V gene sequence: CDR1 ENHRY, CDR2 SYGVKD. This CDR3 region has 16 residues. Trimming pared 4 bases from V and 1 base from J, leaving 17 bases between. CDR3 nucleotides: TGTGCCATCAGTGTGGTGGAGGGGGAAAAGTCCTACGAGCAGTACTTC. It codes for CAISVVEGEKSYEQYF.

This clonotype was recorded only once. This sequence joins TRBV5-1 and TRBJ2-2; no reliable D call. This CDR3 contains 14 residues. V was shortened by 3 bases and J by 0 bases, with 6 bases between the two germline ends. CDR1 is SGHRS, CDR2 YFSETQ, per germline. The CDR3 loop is CASSSIANTGELFF. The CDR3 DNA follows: TGCGCCAGCAGCTCGATAGCGAACACCGGGGAGCTGTTTTTT.

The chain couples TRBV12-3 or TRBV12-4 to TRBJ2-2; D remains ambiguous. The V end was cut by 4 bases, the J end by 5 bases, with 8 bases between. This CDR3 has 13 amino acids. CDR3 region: CASSSTWTGELFF. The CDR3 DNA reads TGTGCCAGCAGTTCAACATGGACCGGGGAGCTGTTTTTT.